This passage covers 14 T cell receptor beta chains from one sample sequenced in a study of neurological immune-mediated disorders. TCRdb ran MiXCR on the 5' RACE reads and lists one entry per CDR3 protein. The table lists approximately 86,000 distinct CDR3 sequences, roughly 2.6% of them singletons. Source material: PBMCs. The origin of the receptors is a woman aged 25 to 45 with multiple sclerosis.

This clonotype has at least ten counts. The J gene is TRBJ2-2, the V gene TRBV5-1, with D tentatively TRBD2 (6 bases). Germline CDR1 SGHRS, CDR2 YFSETQ. The V and J ends lost 4 bases and 6 bases respectively, with 13 bases between them. CDR3 size: 14 residues. The chain's CDR3 is CASSADWGAGELFF. The CDR3 DNA is TGCGCCAGCAGCGCCGACTGGGGGGCCGGGGAGCTGTTTTTT.

This clonotype was observed many times. This chain joins TRBV7-2 and TRBJ2-5; the D is unclear. Germline CDR1 SGHTA, CDR2 FQGNSA. Trimming removed 1 base from V and 0 bases from J, with 9 bases in between. CDR3 size: 15 residues. For the CDR3, the DNA is TGTGCCAGCAGCTTAGTCGTAAGCAACCAAGAGACCCAGTACTTC. Translation gives CASSLVVSNQETQYF.

In its sample, this clonotype was seen many times. The chain joins TRBV20-1 to TRBJ2-7; D perhaps matches TRBD2 (7 bases). This CDR3 has 14 amino acids. V shed 3 bases and J shed 2 bases, with 14 bases lying between them. Germline lookup yields CDR1 DFQATT and CDR2 SNEGSKA (reference sequence). CDR3 region: CSASRRGPPYEQYF. The CDR3 DNA reads TGCAGTGCTAGCCGGCGGGGGCCCCCCTACGAGCAGTACTTC.

This clonotype was counted many times. The genes are TRBV6-1 and TRBJ2-5, with 7 bases fitting TRBD1. V lost 6 bases, J lost 3 bases, and 4 bases stayed unmatched. This CDR3 is built from 13 residues. Germline CDR1 reads MNHNS; CDR2 reads SASEGT. The CDR3 DNA reads as TGTGCCAGCAGAGAGGACAGGAAAGAGACCCAGTACTTC. This gives the protein CASREDRKETQYF.

This clonotype was seen repeatedly, ten times or more. J is TRBJ2-6 and V is TRBV25-1, with D tentatively TRBD1 (5 bases). The CDR3 loop spans 16 amino acids. The ends were cut back, 4 bases at V and 0 bases at J, with 10 bases in the middle. The germline gives CDR1 MGHDK, CDR2 SYGVNS. The CDR3 nucleotides read TGTGCCAGCAGTGGCCCAGGGAACTCTGGGGCCAACGTCCTGACTTTC. Translated: CASSGPGNSGANVLTF.

In its sample, this clonotype was seen many times. This chain joins TRBV29-1 and TRBJ1-5; D possibly corresponds to TRBD1 (5 bases). The germline V and J ends were trimmed by 4 bases and 2 bases, with 12 bases remaining between them. Germline CDR1 SQVTM, CDR2 ANQGSEA. The CDR3 consists of 14 residues. The DNA of the CDR3 is TGCAGCGTTGCGGGGGACGGGGGCAATCAGCCCCAGCATTTT. Its translation: CSVAGDGGNQPQHF.

This clonotype was counted many times. The chain's CDR3 is CSARDGTVSTNEKLFF. The CDR3 DNA is TGCAGTGCTAGAGACGGGACAGTCTCAACTAATGAAAAACTGTTTTTT. V and J are TRBV20-1 and TRBJ1-4; TRBD1 aligns across 7 bases. Germline V lookup: CDR1 DFQATT, CDR2 SNEGSKA (reference sequence). Trimming cost V 0 bases and J 0 bases; bases outside gene matches: 4. The CDR3 length is 16 residues.

This clonotype was observed many times. The chain links TRBV3-1 to TRBJ2-3; TRBD2 matches at 9 bases. The CDR3 contains 15 residues. CDR1 LGHDT and CDR2 YNNKEL come from the germline V gene (reference sequence). After removal of 2 bases from V and 3 bases from J, the junction contained 3 bases not matched to a gene. The CDR3, as DNA: TGTGCCAGCAGCCAACGGGGACTAGCAACAGATACGCAGTATTTT. It yields the protein CASSQRGLATDTQYF.

This clonotype was counted ten times or more. V and J are TRBV5-5 and TRBJ2-3, with TRBD1 matching over 9 bases. Per the germline V gene, CDR1 is SGHKS and CDR2 is YYEKEE (reference sequence). This CDR3 is built from 14 residues. The V gene end was trimmed by 3 bases and the J gene end by 1 base; junction bases not matched to a gene: 0. CDR3 residues: CASSWDRGTDTQYF. In DNA form, the CDR3 reads TGTGCCAGCAGCTGGGACAGGGGCACAGATACGCAGTATTTT. The variable domain in full, with the rest retrieved from reference TRBV5-5 and TRBJ2-3, is DAGVTQSPTHLIKTRGQQVTLRCSPISGHKSVSWYQQVLGQGPQFIFQYYEKEERGRGNFPDRFSARQFPNYSSELNVNALLLGDSALYLCASSWDRGTDTQYFGPGTRLTVL.

This clonotype was seen ten or more times. This rearrangement joins TRBV2 to TRBJ2-7; D not resolved. The germline V gene encodes CDR1 SNHLY and CDR2 FYNNEI. There are 11 residues in the CDR3. Trimming took 3 bases from V and 4 from J, leaving 4 bases between them. The CDR3 loop is CASSDGYEQYF. CDR3 nucleotides: TGTGCCAGCAGTGACGGGTACGAGCAGTACTTC.

This clonotype has ten or more counts. The V gene is TRBV29-1, the J gene TRBJ2-2; perhaps D is TRBD1 or TRBD2 (6 bases each). CDR3 size: 15 residues. The germline V and J ends were trimmed by 7 bases and 5 bases, with 20 bases remaining between them. Germline CDR1 and CDR2: SQVTM and ANQGSEA. Here the CDR3 reads CSAEGRRRGTGELFF. CDR3 nucleotide sequence: TGCAGCGCAGAAGGGCGGCGGAGGGGGACCGGGGAGCTGTTTTTT.

This clonotype was picked up many times. This rearrangement joins TRBV5-1 to TRBJ2-3; D not resolved. Trimming pared 4 bases from V and 4 bases from J, leaving 10 bases between. This CDR3 has 13 amino acids. CDR1 is SGHRS, CDR2 YFSETQ, per germline. CDR3 loop: CASSQDLPDTQYF. CDR3 coding DNA: TGCGCCAGCAGCCAGGACCTTCCAGATACGCAGTATTTT.

This clonotype came up many times. The chain couples TRBV4-3 to TRBJ2-7; D possibly corresponds to TRBD1 (6 bases). V dropped 1 base and J dropped 2 bases, with 12 bases sitting between them. The CDR3 consists of 15 residues. From germline, CDR1 is LGHNA and CDR2 YSLEER. This chain's CDR3 is CASSQGPQGTYEQYF. In DNA form, the CDR3 reads TGCGCCAGCAGCCAAGGTCCACAGGGTACCTACGAGCAGTACTTC.

This clonotype occurred many times. The V call is TRBV10-3, the J call TRBJ2-7; 15 nucleotides line up with TRBD2. The V gene's germline CDR1 is ENHRY and CDR2 SYGVKD. The CDR3 has 17 residues. Trimming took 8 bases from V and 5 from J; bases not matched to a gene: 13. CDR3 residues: CAIRTSGRAPPDDEQYF. As DNA, the CDR3 is TGTGCCATCCGGACTAGCGGGAGGGCCCCCCCCGACGACGAGCAGTACTTC.